This is a list of T cell receptor beta chains from one sample in a study of T cell changes during pregnancy in multiple sclerosis. Only in-frame clones appear in the TCRdb table, and some are missing; sequencing was by immunoSEQ multiplex PCR. The sample has around 63,000 clones; 92% are singletons. Sequencing was performed on CD8+ T cells from peripheral blood mononuclear cells, taken in the third trimester of pregnancy. These receptors were collected from a female donor in good health, enrolled as a control in a pregnancy study. Both conserved end residues are part of each CDR3. A D gene is named only where the DNA matches it firmly. Clone size appears in some rows only: once, few, many, or a class for an expanded clone.

v_call: TRBV5-5
clone_size: NA
j_call: TRBJ1-1
d_call: NA
cdr3_nt: TGTGCCAGCAGCCCGGTTCAGGGGATAGGCACTGAAGCTTTCTTT
cdr3_aa: CASSPVQGIGTEAFF

v_call: TRBV21-1
clone_size: NA
j_call: TRBJ2-7
d_call: NA
cdr3_nt: TGTGCCAGCGGCCCACAGGGGGACCTCCACTCCTACGAGCAGTACTTC
cdr3_aa: CASGPQGDLHSYEQYF

v_call: TRBV7-9
clone_size: few
j_call: TRBJ1-6
d_call: TRBD1
cdr3_nt: TGTGCCAGCAGCTTAATGACAGGGGGCATGGATTCACCCCTCCACTTT
cdr3_aa: CASSLMTGGMDSPLHF

v_call: TRBV5-1
clone_size: NA
j_call: TRBJ2-5
d_call: NA
cdr3_nt: TGCGCCAGCAGCCTACTGGGCAGGGCCCAAATTACTCAAGAGACCCAGTACTTC
cdr3_aa: CASSLLGRAQITQETQYF

v_call: TRBV7-6
clone_size: NA
j_call: TRBJ2-7
d_call: NA
cdr3_nt: TGTGCCAGCAGCTTAAAGCAGGGGGGATCCTACGAGCAGTACTTC
cdr3_aa: CASSLKQGGSYEQYF

v_call: TRBV9
clone_size: NA
j_call: TRBJ2-7
d_call: NA
cdr3_nt: TGTGCCAGCAGCGTAGGACCCACTAGTGACTACGAGCAGTACTTC
cdr3_aa: CASSVGPTSDYEQYF

v_call: TRBV14
clone_size: NA
j_call: TRBJ1-3
d_call: NA
cdr3_nt: TGTGCCAGCAGTCCGCCGGGATACGGAAACACCATATATTTT
cdr3_aa: CASSPPGYGNTIYF

v_call: TRBV1
clone_size: NA
j_call: TRBJ2-7
d_call: NA
cdr3_nt: TGCACCAGCAGCCAAGGTAGGGGTCCCTACGAGCAGTACTTC
cdr3_aa: CTSSQGRGPYEQYF

v_call: TRBV19
clone_size: NA
j_call: TRBJ1-1
d_call: TRBD1
cdr3_nt: TGTGCCAGTAGTATTCGGACAGGGGGCCACACTGAAGCTTTCTTT
cdr3_aa: CASSIRTGGHTEAFF

v_call: TRBV30
clone_size: NA
j_call: TRBJ1-2
d_call: TRBD1
cdr3_nt: TGTGCCTGGAGTCCCCACACAGGGGGCGCTTACCGTGGCTACACCTTC
cdr3_aa: CAWSPHTGGAYRGYTF

v_call: TRBV19
clone_size: NA
j_call: TRBJ1-6
d_call: NA
cdr3_nt: TGTGCCAGTAGCCCAGGGTACAATTCACCCCTCCACTTT
cdr3_aa: CASSPGYNSPLHF

v_call: TRBV15
clone_size: NA
j_call: TRBJ1-1
d_call: NA
cdr3_nt: TGTGCCACCAGCATACCTGGGGGGGGGAGAGAGTTTATGAACACTGAAGCTTTCTTT
cdr3_aa: CATSIPGGGREFMNTEAFF

v_call: TRBV28
clone_size: NA
j_call: TRBJ2-7
d_call: NA
cdr3_nt: TGTGCCAGCAGTACAGGTATTTACGAGCAGTACTTC
cdr3_aa: CASSTGIYEQYF

v_call: TRBV5-6
clone_size: NA
j_call: TRBJ2-7
d_call: TRBD2
cdr3_nt: TGTGCCAGCAGCTTGCCGCGGGGGGGCACGTTTGATCGTTCCGAGCAGTACTTC
cdr3_aa: CASSLPRGGTFDRSEQYF

v_call: TRBV15
clone_size: NA
j_call: TRBJ2-7
d_call: TRBD1
cdr3_nt: TGTGCCACCAGCAGAAATGGGGGACAGGCCGAGCAGTACTTC
cdr3_aa: CATSRNGGQAEQYF

v_call: TRBV6-5
clone_size: NA
j_call: TRBJ2-7
d_call: TRBD1
cdr3_nt: TGTGCCTGCGCGCCGGGACAGGGCTACGAGCAGTACTTC
cdr3_aa: CACAPGQGYEQYF

v_call: TRBV7-9
clone_size: NA
j_call: TRBJ1-1
d_call: NA
cdr3_nt: TGTGCCAGCAGCCCGGTCGCGGGGGTAGGAGCTTTCTTT
cdr3_aa: CASSPVAGVGAFF

v_call: TRBV30
clone_size: once
j_call: TRBJ1-2
d_call: NA
cdr3_nt: TGTGCCTGGAGTGGAACCCACAATGATGGCTACACCTTC
cdr3_aa: CAWSGTHNDGYTF

v_call: TRBV7-8
clone_size: NA
j_call: TRBJ1-5
d_call: TRBD1
cdr3_nt: TGTGCCAGCAGCGGGGACAGTCGGCCCCAGCATTTT
cdr3_aa: CASSGDSRPQHF

v_call: TRBV7-9
clone_size: NA
j_call: TRBJ1-5
d_call: TRBD1
cdr3_nt: TGTGCCAGTGGGACAGGGCTTAGCAATCAGCCCCAGCATTTT
cdr3_aa: CASGTGLSNQPQHF

v_call: TRBV2
clone_size: NA
j_call: TRBJ2-5
d_call: TRBD2
cdr3_nt: TGTGCCAGCATCATTAGCGGGGGTCGGGAGACCCAGTACTTC
cdr3_aa: CASIISGGRETQYF

v_call: TRBV19
clone_size: NA
j_call: TRBJ1-1
d_call: NA
cdr3_nt: TGTGCCAGTAGTATGAGGAGCCTCCTGTGGGCTTTCTTT
cdr3_aa: CASSMRSLLWAFF

v_call: TRBV19
clone_size: NA
j_call: TRBJ1-2
d_call: TRBD1
cdr3_nt: TGTGCCAGTAGTCCTCGGACAGGGGGCCTACAATTATATGGCTACACCTTC
cdr3_aa: CASSPRTGGLQLYGYTF

v_call: TRBV2
clone_size: NA
j_call: TRBJ1-6
d_call: NA
cdr3_nt: TGTGCCAGCAGTGGTCTCTCACCCCTCCACTTT
cdr3_aa: CASSGLSPLHF

v_call: TRBV6-5
clone_size: NA
j_call: TRBJ2-1
d_call: NA
cdr3_nt: TGTGCCAGCAGTTACTTCGGCGACAGCAATGAGCAGTTCTTC
cdr3_aa: CASSYFGDSNEQFF

v_call: TRBV5-5
clone_size: NA
j_call: TRBJ2-1
d_call: TRBD2
cdr3_nt: TGTGCCAGCAGCTTGGTAGCGGGGGCATACAATGAGCAGTTCTTC
cdr3_aa: CASSLVAGAYNEQFF

v_call: TRBV30
clone_size: NA
j_call: TRBJ1-2
d_call: NA
cdr3_nt: TGTGCCTCGATCAGAGCTGAGGACTATGGCTACACCTTC
cdr3_aa: CASIRAEDYGYTF

v_call: TRBV14
clone_size: once
j_call: TRBJ2-7
d_call: TRBD1
cdr3_nt: TGTGCCAGCAGCCTCCGGACAGGGTTATACGAGCAGTACTTC
cdr3_aa: CASSLRTGLYEQYF

v_call: TRBV7-9
clone_size: NA
j_call: TRBJ2-7
d_call: TRBD1
cdr3_nt: TGTGCCAGCAGCCCGGACAGGGCCCACGAGCAGTACTTC
cdr3_aa: CASSPDRAHEQYF

v_call: TRBV9
clone_size: NA
j_call: TRBJ1-1
d_call: TRBD1
cdr3_nt: TGTGCCAGCAGCGTAAAAGACAGGGGGCGAAGTACTGAAGCTTTCTTT
cdr3_aa: CASSVKDRGRSTEAFF

v_call: TRBV5-4
clone_size: NA
j_call: TRBJ1-1
d_call: TRBD1
cdr3_nt: TGTGCCAGCAGCTGGGGACAGTCTGAAGCTTTCTTT
cdr3_aa: CASSWGQSEAFF

v_call: TRBV6-5
clone_size: NA
j_call: TRBJ1-2
d_call: NA
cdr3_nt: TGTGCCAGCAGTTACTCGCTCGACAGGTCGACGTATGGCTACACCTTC
cdr3_aa: CASSYSLDRSTYGYTF

v_call: TRBV6-1
clone_size: NA
j_call: TRBJ2-1
d_call: NA
cdr3_nt: TGTGCCAGCAGATGGGGGGATGAGCAGTTCTTC
cdr3_aa: CASRWGDEQFF

v_call: TRBV4-1
clone_size: medium-sized
j_call: TRBJ2-7
d_call: NA
cdr3_nt: TGCGCCAGCAGGGTAACGGGACACTCCTACGAGCAGTACTTC
cdr3_aa: CASRVTGHSYEQYF

v_call: TRBV30
clone_size: once
j_call: TRBJ1-1
d_call: TRBD1
cdr3_nt: TGTGCCTGGAGTGTATGGGACAGGGTGAACACTGAAGCTTTCTTT
cdr3_aa: CAWSVWDRVNTEAFF

v_call: TRBV5-5
clone_size: once
j_call: TRBJ1-1
d_call: TRBD1
cdr3_nt: TGTGCCAGCAGCTTGGTACAGGGGGCCTTTGACACTGAAGCTTTCTTT
cdr3_aa: CASSLVQGAFDTEAFF

v_call: TRBV7-2
clone_size: NA
j_call: TRBJ2-5
d_call: TRBD2
cdr3_nt: TGTGCCAGCAGCTCGGCGGGACTACCCACCGGGGAGACCCAGTACTTC
cdr3_aa: CASSSAGLPTGETQYF

v_call: TRBV9
clone_size: NA
j_call: TRBJ1-2
d_call: NA
cdr3_nt: TGTGCCAGCAGCCCAAAACAGGGATTCGGCTATGGCTACACCTTC
cdr3_aa: CASSPKQGFGYGYTF

v_call: TRBV18
clone_size: NA
j_call: TRBJ2-3
d_call: NA
cdr3_nt: TGTGCCAGCTCACCACCGCCGGACGGGGGATTTGGTACGCAGTATTTT
cdr3_aa: CASSPPPDGGFGTQYF